These T cell receptor beta chains were read from a single sample in a study of OX40 agonist ivuxolimab in advanced cancers. Sequenced by immunoSEQ multiplex PCR; TCRdb stores in-frame clones only, minus some. This sample has roughly 15,000 clones, with 86% found just once. Sequencing used CD4+ or CD8+ T cells sorted from blood, obtained in a trial of the OX40 agonist ivuxolimab. All receptors come from an adult with an advanced solid tumor such as melanoma, head and neck, liver or kidney cancer. Both conserved end residues are part of each CDR3. A D gene is named only where the DNA matches it firmly. Part of the rows lack a size; the others show once, few, many or a class for expanded clones.

D gene: .; clone size: once; V gene: TRBV18; J gene: TRBJ2-1; CDR3 DNA: TGTGCCAGCTCACTACAGGGACCGTCGGTCCGTAACAATGAGCAGTTCTTC; CDR3 protein: CASSLQGPSVRNNEQFF
D gene: .; clone size: .; V gene: TRBV6-6; J gene: TRBJ1-3; CDR3 DNA: TGTGCCAGCGCTCCACGAGCCCTCTCTGGAAACACCATATATTTT; CDR3 protein: CASAPRALSGNTIYF
D gene: TRBD1; clone size: .; V gene: TRBV7-6; J gene: TRBJ2-5; CDR3 DNA: TGTGCCAGCAGCACTACAGGGGGGCGGACCCAGTACTTC; CDR3 protein: CASSTTGGRTQYF
D gene: .; clone size: .; V gene: TRBV9; J gene: TRBJ1-6; CDR3 DNA: TGTGCCAGCAGCGTAGGTGGGGATAATTCACCCCTCCACTTT; CDR3 protein: CASSVGGDNSPLHF
D gene: .; clone size: .; V gene: TRBV21-1; J gene: TRBJ2-5; CDR3 DNA: TGTGCCAGCAGCCTTCGGACAGGGTCGGCGCAGACCCAGTACTTC; CDR3 protein: CASSLRTGSAQTQYF
D gene: .; clone size: .; V gene: TRBV11-2; J gene: TRBJ1-1; CDR3 DNA: TGTGCCAGCAAAATAAGGGGGGATATGAACACTGAAGCTTTCTTT; CDR3 protein: CASKIRGDMNTEAFF
D gene: TRBD1; clone size: .; V gene: TRBV4-1; J gene: TRBJ2-7; CDR3 DNA: TGCGCCAGCAGCCGTGGACAGGGGCCTTACGAGCAGTACTTC; CDR3 protein: CASSRGQGPYEQYF
D gene: .; clone size: .; V gene: TRBV29-1; J gene: TRBJ1-3; CDR3 DNA: TGCAGCGTTGGGGCACCGAAGTCGGACACCATATATTTT; CDR3 protein: CSVGAPKSDTIYF
D gene: .; clone size: .; V gene: TRBV7-2; J gene: TRBJ2-3; CDR3 DNA: TGTGCCAGCAGCCCCCGGCTGAATACGCAGTATTTT; CDR3 protein: CASSPRLNTQYF
D gene: .; clone size: .; V gene: TRBV18; J gene: TRBJ2-5; CDR3 DNA: TGTGCCAGCTCACCACCTACACAAGAGACCCAGTACTTC; CDR3 protein: CASSPPTQETQYF
D gene: .; clone size: .; V gene: TRBV7-3; J gene: TRBJ2-3; CDR3 DNA: TGTGCCAGCAGCAACCCCGGCCCGGGCACGCAGTATTTT; CDR3 protein: CASSNPGPGTQYF
D gene: TRBD2; clone size: .; V gene: TRBV28; J gene: TRBJ2-2; CDR3 DNA: TGTGCCAGCTCCCAACCGGGACTAGCGGGAGGGCCCGGGGAGCTGTTTTTT; CDR3 protein: CASSQPGLAGGPGELFF
D gene: TRBD1; clone size: .; V gene: TRBV7-9; J gene: TRBJ2-7; CDR3 DNA: TGTGCCAGCAGCTTGAGCGTGACAGGGTGGCACGAGCAGTACTTC; CDR3 protein: CASSLSVTGWHEQYF
D gene: .; clone size: once; V gene: TRBV28; J gene: TRBJ2-7; CDR3 DNA: TGTGCCAGCAGTATGAGGTGGGACGAGCAGTACTTC; CDR3 protein: CASSMRWDEQYF
D gene: TRBD1; clone size: .; V gene: TRBV18; J gene: TRBJ2-2; CDR3 DNA: TGTGCCAGCTCACTACAGGGGTCGATGACCGGGGAGCTGTTTTTT; CDR3 protein: CASSLQGSMTGELFF
D gene: TRBD1; clone size: few; V gene: TRBV5-6; J gene: TRBJ2-2; CDR3 DNA: TGTGCCAGCAGCTCGGGCCCTTGGACAGGGGATACCGGGGAGCTGTTTTTT; CDR3 protein: CASSSGPWTGDTGELFF
D gene: .; clone size: few; V gene: TRBV7-9; J gene: TRBJ1-2; CDR3 DNA: TGTGCCAGCAGCTTGGACGGAACCTACTATGGCTACACCTTC; CDR3 protein: CASSLDGTYYGYTF
D gene: .; clone size: .; V gene: TRBV27; J gene: TRBJ1-4; CDR3 DNA: TGTGCCAGCAGTTCCCTCCTGTCCATCGGAAAACTGTTTTTT; CDR3 protein: CASSSLLSIGKLFF
D gene: TRBD1; clone size: .; V gene: TRBV28; J gene: TRBJ1-3; CDR3 DNA: TGTGCCAGCAGTTCCCTCAGGGGGCCGAAGGGAAACACCATATATTTT; CDR3 protein: CASSSLRGPKGNTIYF
D gene: TRBD1; clone size: .; V gene: TRBV7-8; J gene: TRBJ2-3; CDR3 DNA: TGTGCCAGCAGCTTCGGGACAGGAAGAGGTACAGATACGCAGTATTTT; CDR3 protein: CASSFGTGRGTDTQYF
D gene: .; clone size: .; V gene: TRBV2; J gene: TRBJ1-2; CDR3 DNA: TGTGCCAGCAGTGAAGTATTCAGGGGCTACACCTTC; CDR3 protein: CASSEVFRGYTF
D gene: TRBD2; clone size: .; V gene: TRBV7-9; J gene: TRBJ2-1; CDR3 DNA: TGTGCCAGTGGACTAGCGGGAGGGAATGAGCAGTTCTTC; CDR3 protein: CASGLAGGNEQFF
D gene: .; clone size: .; V gene: TRBV4-1; J gene: TRBJ1-5; CDR3 DNA: TGCGCCAGCAGCCCCCGGACAAATAGTAATCAGCCCCAGCATTTT; CDR3 protein: CASSPRTNSNQPQHF
D gene: .; clone size: .; V gene: TRBV7-9; J gene: TRBJ1-2; CDR3 DNA: TGTGCCAGCAGCTTAGCTTCTGCCTTTTGGGGCTACACCTTC; CDR3 protein: CASSLASAFWGYTF
D gene: .; clone size: .; V gene: TRBV30; J gene: TRBJ2-7; CDR3 DNA: TGTGCCTGGAAGAGGAGTTTTGGCTCCTACGAGCAGTACTTC; CDR3 protein: CAWKRSFGSYEQYF
D gene: .; clone size: .; V gene: TRBV14; J gene: TRBJ2-5; CDR3 DNA: TGTGCCAGCAGCTTACTTAGCCAAGAGACCCAGTACTTC; CDR3 protein: CASSLLSQETQYF
D gene: .; clone size: .; V gene: TRBV28; J gene: TRBJ1-4; CDR3 DNA: TGTGGCCATCTTAGAACATCTACTAATGAAAAACTGTTTTTT; CDR3 protein: CGHLRTSTNEKLFF
D gene: .; clone size: .; V gene: TRBV6-5; J gene: TRBJ2-1; CDR3 DNA: TGTGCCAGCACTTTCGGCAATGAGCAGTTCTTC; CDR3 protein: CASTFGNEQFF
D gene: .; clone size: .; V gene: TRBV19; J gene: TRBJ2-5; CDR3 DNA: TGTGCCAGTAGTATGGGTTCGAGAGAGGACCAGTACTTC; CDR3 protein: CASSMGSREDQYF
D gene: .; clone size: .; V gene: TRBV4-3; J gene: TRBJ1-1; CDR3 DNA: TGCGCCAGCAGCCAAAGACTTAACACTGAAGCTTTCTTT; CDR3 protein: CASSQRLNTEAFF
D gene: TRBD1; clone size: .; V gene: TRBV6-5; J gene: TRBJ1-5; CDR3 DNA: TGTGCCAGCAGTCAGACAGGGAACCAGCCCCAGCATTTT; CDR3 protein: CASSQTGNQPQHF
D gene: .; clone size: few; V gene: TRBV30; J gene: TRBJ1-2; CDR3 DNA: TGTGCCCGCGGGGACGGAGATGGGTATGGCTACACCTTC; CDR3 protein: CARGDGDGYGYTF
D gene: .; clone size: .; V gene: TRBV7-3; J gene: TRBJ2-5; CDR3 DNA: TGTGCCAGCAGCACGGACTCCAAAGAGACCCAGTACTTC; CDR3 protein: CASSTDSKETQYF
D gene: TRBD1; clone size: .; V gene: TRBV27; J gene: TRBJ1-1; CDR3 DNA: TGTGCCAGCAGGACCTTAGACAGGGAACAAAGTGAAGCTTTCTTT; CDR3 protein: CASRTLDREQSEAFF
D gene: TRBD2; clone size: .; V gene: TRBV7-2; J gene: TRBJ2-7; CDR3 DNA: TGTGCCAGCAGCTTAGCGCGCTGGACTAGCGGGAAAGGAGCCTACGAGCAGTACTTC; CDR3 protein: CASSLARWTSGKGAYEQYF
D gene: TRBD1; clone size: once; V gene: TRBV11-2; J gene: TRBJ2-3; CDR3 DNA: TGTGCCAGCAGCACAGGGGCAGATACGCAGTATTTT; CDR3 protein: CASSTGADTQYF
D gene: TRBD2; clone size: .; V gene: TRBV10-1; J gene: TRBJ2-7; CDR3 DNA: TGCGCCAGCAGTGCTTCGGCGGGAGGTGGAAACGAGCAGTACTTC; CDR3 protein: CASSASAGGGNEQYF
D gene: .; clone size: once; V gene: TRBV7-2; J gene: TRBJ2-3; CDR3 DNA: TGTGCCAGCAGCTATTTCCTTAGCGGAGACACAGATACGCAGTATTTT; CDR3 protein: CASSYFLSGDTDTQYF
D gene: TRBD2; clone size: .; V gene: TRBV29-1; J gene: TRBJ2-1; CDR3 DNA: TGCAGCGTTGGCCAACTAGCGGGAGGGGGTAATGAGCAGTTCTTC; CDR3 protein: CSVGQLAGGGNEQFF
D gene: TRBD2; clone size: .; V gene: TRBV6-6; J gene: TRBJ2-1; CDR3 DNA: TGTGCCAGCAGTCGATCGACTAGCGGGAGGGGTAATGAGCAGTTCTTC; CDR3 protein: CASSRSTSGRGNEQFF
D gene: .; clone size: few; V gene: TRBV2; J gene: TRBJ2-3; CDR3 DNA: TGTGCCAGCACTATAGCGGCTAGCACAGATACGCAGTATTTT; CDR3 protein: CASTIAASTDTQYF
D gene: TRBD1; clone size: .; V gene: TRBV5-1; J gene: TRBJ2-1; CDR3 DNA: TGCGCCAGCAGAGACGCGGGACAGGAGCACAATGAGCAGTTCTTC; CDR3 protein: CASRDAGQEHNEQFF
D gene: .; clone size: .; V gene: TRBV5-5; J gene: TRBJ2-7; CDR3 DNA: TGTGCCAGCAGCTTTTCCACGGCCTTCCACGAGCAGTACTTC; CDR3 protein: CASSFSTAFHEQYF
D gene: .; clone size: .; V gene: TRBV28; J gene: TRBJ1-1; CDR3 DNA: TGTGCCAGCAGTTTGGGTGGTGGGCGGAACACTGAAGCTTTCTTT; CDR3 protein: CASSLGGGRNTEAFF
D gene: .; clone size: .; V gene: TRBV7-9; J gene: TRBJ1-5; CDR3 DNA: TGTGCCAGCAGCGGCGGGGACGACGGTCAGCCCCAGCATTTT; CDR3 protein: CASSGGDDGQPQHF
D gene: .; clone size: .; V gene: TRBV7-2; J gene: TRBJ2-7; CDR3 DNA: TGTGCCAGCAGCCCCCAAGAGACAGGATCCTACGAGCAGTACTTC; CDR3 protein: CASSPQETGSYEQYF
D gene: .; clone size: .; V gene: TRBV5-1; J gene: TRBJ2-3; CDR3 DNA: TGCGCCAGCAGCTTGGGCCCAAGCACAGATACGCAGTATTTT; CDR3 protein: CASSLGPSTDTQYF
D gene: TRBD2; clone size: .; V gene: TRBV6-6; J gene: TRBJ2-5; CDR3 DNA: TGTGCCAGCAGCCTAGCGGGAGGAGAGACCCAGTACTTC; CDR3 protein: CASSLAGGETQYF
D gene: .; clone size: .; V gene: TRBV7-9; J gene: TRBJ2-1; CDR3 DNA: TGTGCCAGCAGCTTAGCAGGAAGGCAGTTCTTC; CDR3 protein: CASSLAGRQFF
D gene: .; clone size: .; V gene: TRBV18; J gene: TRBJ1-5; CDR3 DNA: TGTGCCAGCTCACCGGGGGACGGCAATCAGCCCCAGCATTTT; CDR3 protein: CASSPGDGNQPQHF
D gene: .; clone size: .; V gene: TRBV28; J gene: TRBJ2-7; CDR3 DNA: TGTGCCAGCAGTTTATGGGGGTACGAGCAGTACTTC; CDR3 protein: CASSLWGYEQYF
D gene: TRBD1; clone size: .; V gene: TRBV6-1; J gene: TRBJ1-6; CDR3 DNA: TGTGCCAGCAGTGAGGGGACAGTTCTATCGGATTCACCCCTCCACTTT; CDR3 protein: CASSEGTVLSDSPLHF